The 9 T cell receptor beta chains below were found in one sample sequenced in a study of shared clonotypes between healthy human individuals. Here immunoSEQ multiplex PCR was the method, and the copy in TCRdb shows in-frame clones only, minus some. The repertoire holds 2 million to 3 million clones, over 85% seen once, with more than 0.35% in the top ten. Input material: naive CD4+ T cells from PBMCs. Specified subset: CD45RA+ positively selected. These TCRs come from a man between 18 and 35 years old in good health. Some clones in this sample may be carry-over from other donors' samples.

This chain uses TRBV9 with TRBJ1-4, with D maybe TRBD1 (5 bases). CDR1 SGDLS and CDR2 YYNGEE come from the germline V gene. V dropped 0 bases and J dropped 2 bases, with 8 bases sitting between them. CDR3 length: 15 residues. CDR3 sequence (DNA): TGTGCCAGCAGCGTAGCGGGGGATACTAATGAAAAACTGTTTTTT. The encoded protein is CASSVAGDTNEKLFF.

J is TRBJ2-7 and V is TRBV29-1; tentative D call: TRBD1 (6 bases). Germline CDR1 and CDR2: SQVTM and ANQGSEA. Deletions cut 8 bases from V and 2 bases from J, with 13 bases between. This CDR3 comprises 12 residues. DNA of the CDR3: TGCAGCATAAACGCAGGGGCCTACGAGCAGTACTTC. Translated, it gives CSINAGAYEQYF.

V usage is TRBV11-2 and J usage is TRBJ1-4; D possibly corresponds to TRBD1 (6 bases). The ends were cut back, 6 bases at V and 4 bases at J, with 18 bases in the middle. Germline CDR1 SGHAT, CDR2 FQNNGV. The CDR3 length is 16 residues. CDR3 in amino acids: CASSRTGMAYNEKLFF. DNA of the CDR3: TGTGCCAGCAGTCGAACAGGGATGGCGTATAATGAAAAACTGTTTTTT.

V gene TRBV10-3 combines with J gene TRBJ1-4; unclear D gene. This CDR3 contains 14 residues. The germline CDR1 and CDR2 sequences are ENHRY and SYGVKD. The germline V and J ends were trimmed by 9 bases and 2 bases, with 13 bases remaining between them. CDR3 DNA: TGTGCCATAGCGAAGGGCTTCACTAATGAAAAACTGTTTTTT. Protein: CAIAKGFTNEKLFF.

This chain connects TRBV30 to TRBJ1-3; no reliable D call. Germline CDR1 reads GTSNPN; CDR2 reads SVGIG (reference sequence). Trimming pared 2 bases from V and 2 bases from J, leaving 10 bases between. The CDR3 loop spans 14 amino acids. CDR3 amino acids: CAWSRWAAGNTIYF. Written as DNA, the CDR3 is TGTGCCTGGAGTAGGTGGGCGGCTGGAAACACCATATATTTT.

The chain has TRBV18 and TRBJ2-5; 14 bases map to TRBD2. Germline values: CDR1 KGHSH, CDR2 LQKENI. The CDR3 is 17 residues long. Trimming took 0 bases from V and 2 from J; bases not matched to a gene: 2. Written as DNA, the CDR3 is TGTGCCAGCTCACCACCGGGACTAGCGGGAGCGCAAGAGACCCAGTACTTC. Translation: CASSPPGLAGAQETQYF.

This rearrangement joins TRBV15 to TRBJ2-5; 11 bases are a match to TRBD2. The CDR3 has 19 residues. Germline V gene data show CDR1 as LNHNV and CDR2 as YYDKDF (reference sequence). J lost 3 bases, V lost 0 bases, and 12 bases had no gene match. CDR3 region: CATSRERWGLAVNKETQYF. The CDR3 DNA follows: TGTGCCACCAGCAGAGAGCGGTGGGGACTAGCGGTCAATAAAGAGACCCAGTACTTC.

The chain links TRBV11-3 to TRBJ2-2; TRBD2 matches at 9 bases. CDR3 length equals 17 residues. J lost 6 bases, V lost 0 bases, and 8 bases had no gene match. Germline loops: CDR1 SGHNT, CDR2 YENEEA. CDR3 protein: CASSLDRPSGVPGELFF. In nucleotides, the CDR3 is TGTGCCAGCAGCTTAGATCGTCCTAGCGGGGTCCCCGGGGAGCTGTTTTTT. The full variable domain, completed using reference TRBV11-3 and TRBJ2-2, is EAGVVQSPRYKIIEKKQPVAFWCNPISGHNTLYWYLQNLGQGPELLIRYENEEAVDDSQLPKDRFSAERLKGVDSTLKIQPAELGDSAVYLCASSLDRPSGVPGELFFGEGSRLTVL.

This rearrangement joins TRBV7-9 to TRBJ2-2; a weak D match, TRBD1 (6 bases). The CDR3 has 15 amino acids. CDR1 and CDR2 (germline): SEHNR, FQNEAQ (reference sequence). The V gene lost 5 bases and the J gene lost 5 bases, with 15 bases spanning the gap. For the CDR3, the DNA is TGTGCCAGCAGCCCCAAGGGGGTCGAAACCGGGGAGCTGTTTTTT. It codes for CASSPKGVETGELFF.